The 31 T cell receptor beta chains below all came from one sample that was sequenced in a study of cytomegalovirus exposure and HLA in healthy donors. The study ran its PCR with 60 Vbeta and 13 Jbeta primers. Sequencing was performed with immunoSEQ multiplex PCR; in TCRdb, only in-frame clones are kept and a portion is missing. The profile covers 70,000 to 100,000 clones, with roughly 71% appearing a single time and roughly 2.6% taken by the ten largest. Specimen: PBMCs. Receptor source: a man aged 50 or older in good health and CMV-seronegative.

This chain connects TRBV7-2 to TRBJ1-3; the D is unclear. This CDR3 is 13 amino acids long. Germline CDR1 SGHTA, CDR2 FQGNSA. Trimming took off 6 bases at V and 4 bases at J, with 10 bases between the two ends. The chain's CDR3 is CASREGLGNTIYF. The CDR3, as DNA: TGTGCCAGCAGAGAGGGTCTGGGAAACACCATATATTTT.

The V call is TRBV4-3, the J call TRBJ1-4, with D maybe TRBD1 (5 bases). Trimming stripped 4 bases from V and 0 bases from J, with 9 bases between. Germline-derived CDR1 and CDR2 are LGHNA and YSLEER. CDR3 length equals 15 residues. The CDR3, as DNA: TGCGCCAGCAGCCCCGGGACTGCAACTAATGAAAAACTGTTTTTT. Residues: CASSPGTATNEKLFF.

CDR3 sequence: CASSPWGGYEQYF. For the CDR3, the DNA is TGTGCCAGCAGCCCCTGGGGCGGCTACGAGCAGTACTTC. The chain is built from TRBV5-6 and TRBJ2-5, with a possible D match to TRBD1 (5 bases). The J call may be in error: the DNA end matches TRBJ2-7 better. The CDR3 loop spans 13 amino acids. In germline, CDR1 is SGHDT, CDR2 YYEEEE.

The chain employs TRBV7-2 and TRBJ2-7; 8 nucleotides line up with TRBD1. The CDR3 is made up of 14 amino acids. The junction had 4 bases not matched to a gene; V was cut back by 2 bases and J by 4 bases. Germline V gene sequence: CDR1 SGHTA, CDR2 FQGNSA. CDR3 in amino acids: CASSLNRGSYEQYV. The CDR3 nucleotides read TGTGCCAGCAGCTTAAACAGGGGGTCTTACGAGCAGTACGTC.

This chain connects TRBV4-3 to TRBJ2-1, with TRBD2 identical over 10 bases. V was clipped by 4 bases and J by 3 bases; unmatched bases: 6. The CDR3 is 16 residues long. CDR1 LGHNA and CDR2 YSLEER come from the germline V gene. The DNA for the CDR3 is TGCGCCAGCAGCCTAAGAGGACTAGCGGACTACAATGAGCAGTTCTTC. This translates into CASSLRGLADYNEQFF.

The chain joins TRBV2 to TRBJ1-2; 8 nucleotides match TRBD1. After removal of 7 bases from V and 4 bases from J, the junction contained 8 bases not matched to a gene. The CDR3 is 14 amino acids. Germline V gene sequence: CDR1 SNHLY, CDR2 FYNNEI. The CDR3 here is CASTSGGWSYGYTF. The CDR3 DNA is TGTGCCAGCACATCAGGGGGCTGGAGCTATGGCTACACCTTC.

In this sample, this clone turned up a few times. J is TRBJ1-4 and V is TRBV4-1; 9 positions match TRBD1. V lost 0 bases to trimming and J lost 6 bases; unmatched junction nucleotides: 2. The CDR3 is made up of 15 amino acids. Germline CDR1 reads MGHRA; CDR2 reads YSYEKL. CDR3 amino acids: CASSQDDRGDEKLFF. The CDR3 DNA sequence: TGCGCCAGCAGCCAAGATGACAGGGGGGATGAAAAACTGTTTTTT.

The CDR3 region has the DNA TGTGCCAGCAGTGTAAGACAGGGGGCAAGCTATGGCTACACCTTC. Amino acids: CASSVRQGASYGYTF. The chain carries TRBV25-1 and TRBJ1-2; 10 bases line up with TRBD1. The V segment lost 4 bases and the J segment 4 bases; nucleotides outside the gene matches: 6. The germline gives CDR1 MGHDK, CDR2 SYGVNS. The CDR3 totals 15 residues.

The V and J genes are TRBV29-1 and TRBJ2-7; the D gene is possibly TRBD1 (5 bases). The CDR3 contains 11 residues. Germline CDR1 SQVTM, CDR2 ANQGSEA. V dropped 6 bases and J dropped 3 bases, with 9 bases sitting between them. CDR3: CSVRDSYEQYF. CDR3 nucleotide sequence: TGCAGCGTACGAGACAGCTACGAGCAGTACTTC.

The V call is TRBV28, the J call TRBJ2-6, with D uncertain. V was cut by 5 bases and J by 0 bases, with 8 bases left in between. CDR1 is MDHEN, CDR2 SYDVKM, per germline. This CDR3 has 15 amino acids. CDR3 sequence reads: CASSGGSSGANVLTF. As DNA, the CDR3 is TGTGCCAGCAGTGGTGGTAGCTCTGGGGCCAACGTCCTGACTTTC. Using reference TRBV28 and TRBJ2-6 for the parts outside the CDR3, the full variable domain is DVKVTQSSRYLVKRTGEKVFLECVQDMDHENMFWYRQDPGLGLRLIYFSYDVKMKEKGDIPEGYSVSREKKERFSLILESASTNQTSMYLCASSGGSSGANVLTFGAGSRLTVL.

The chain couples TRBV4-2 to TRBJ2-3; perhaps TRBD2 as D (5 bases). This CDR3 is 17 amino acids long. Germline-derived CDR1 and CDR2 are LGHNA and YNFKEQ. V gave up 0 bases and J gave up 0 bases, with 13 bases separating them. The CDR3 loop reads CASSQEGGSSSTDTQYF. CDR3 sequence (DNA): TGTGCCAGCAGCCAAGAAGGTGGGAGTAGTAGCACAGATACGCAGTATTTT.

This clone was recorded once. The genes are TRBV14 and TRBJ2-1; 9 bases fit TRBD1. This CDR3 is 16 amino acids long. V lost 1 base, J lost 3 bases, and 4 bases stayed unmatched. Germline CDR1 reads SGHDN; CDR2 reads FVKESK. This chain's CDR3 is CASSQVGTGFYNEQFF. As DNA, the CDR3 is TGTGCCAGCAGCCAAGTGGGGACAGGGTTCTACAATGAGCAGTTCTTC.

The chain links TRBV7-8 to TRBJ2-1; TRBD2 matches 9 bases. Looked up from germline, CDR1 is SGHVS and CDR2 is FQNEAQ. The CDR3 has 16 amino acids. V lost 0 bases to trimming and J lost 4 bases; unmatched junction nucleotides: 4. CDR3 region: CASSLALLAGYNEQFF. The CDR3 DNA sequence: TGTGCCAGCAGCTTAGCGCTTCTAGCGGGGTACAATGAGCAGTTCTTC.

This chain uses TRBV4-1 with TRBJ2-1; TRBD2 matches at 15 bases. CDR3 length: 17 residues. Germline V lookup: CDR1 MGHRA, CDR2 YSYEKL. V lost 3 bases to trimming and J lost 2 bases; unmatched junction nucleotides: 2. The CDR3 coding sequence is TGCGCCAGCAGCCACGGACTAGCGGGAGGGGCCTACAATGAGCAGTTCTTC. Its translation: CASSHGLAGGAYNEQFF.

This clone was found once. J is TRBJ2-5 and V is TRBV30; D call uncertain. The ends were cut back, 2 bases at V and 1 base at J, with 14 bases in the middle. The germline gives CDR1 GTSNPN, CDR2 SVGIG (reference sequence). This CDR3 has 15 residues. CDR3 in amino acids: CAWSNPSGSQETQYF. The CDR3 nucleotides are TGTGCCTGGAGTAACCCCTCAGGCTCCCAAGAGACCCAGTACTTC.

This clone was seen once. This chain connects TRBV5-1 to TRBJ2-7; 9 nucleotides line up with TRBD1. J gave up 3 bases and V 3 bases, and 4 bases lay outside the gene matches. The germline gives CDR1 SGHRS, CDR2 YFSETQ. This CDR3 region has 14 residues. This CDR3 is CASSWPGQGYEQYF. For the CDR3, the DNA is TGCGCCAGCAGCTGGCCGGGACAGGGCTACGAGCAGTACTTC.

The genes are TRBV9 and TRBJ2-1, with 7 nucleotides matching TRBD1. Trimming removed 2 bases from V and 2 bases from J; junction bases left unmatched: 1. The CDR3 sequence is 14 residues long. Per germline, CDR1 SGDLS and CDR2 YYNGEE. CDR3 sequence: CASSVGTAYNEQFF. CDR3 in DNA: TGTGCCAGCAGCGTGGGGACAGCCTACAATGAGCAGTTCTTC.

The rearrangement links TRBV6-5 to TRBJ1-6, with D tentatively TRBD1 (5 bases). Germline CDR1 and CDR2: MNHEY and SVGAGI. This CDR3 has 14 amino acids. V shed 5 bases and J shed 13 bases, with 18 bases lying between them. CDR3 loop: CASSLRGGETPLHF. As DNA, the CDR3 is TGTGCCAGCAGTCTCCGGGGGGGTGAAACGCCCCTCCACTTT.

The DNA for the CDR3 is TGTGCCAGCAGTTTAAGGGGGACAGGGCGAAATCAGCCCCAGCATTTT. It codes for CASSLRGTGRNQPQHF. This sequence joins TRBV27 and TRBJ1-5; the match to TRBD1 covers 9 bases. The trim removed 2 bases at V and 4 bases at J, leaving 6 bases unmatched. The CDR3 runs to 16 residues. The germline CDR1 and CDR2 sequences are MNHEY and SMNVEV (reference sequence).

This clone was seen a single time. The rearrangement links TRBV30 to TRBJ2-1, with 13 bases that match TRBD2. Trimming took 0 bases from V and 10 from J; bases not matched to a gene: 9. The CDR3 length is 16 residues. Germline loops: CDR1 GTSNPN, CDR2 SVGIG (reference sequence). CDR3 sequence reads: CAWSVRGLAGVGEQFF. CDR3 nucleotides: TGTGCCTGGAGTGTAAGAGGACTAGCGGGAGTAGGGGAGCAGTTCTTC.

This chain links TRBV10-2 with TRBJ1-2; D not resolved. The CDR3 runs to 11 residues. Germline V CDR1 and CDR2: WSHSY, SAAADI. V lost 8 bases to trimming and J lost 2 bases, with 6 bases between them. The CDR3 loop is CASGQNYGYTF. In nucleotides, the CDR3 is TGCGCCAGCGGGCAGAACTATGGCTACACCTTC.

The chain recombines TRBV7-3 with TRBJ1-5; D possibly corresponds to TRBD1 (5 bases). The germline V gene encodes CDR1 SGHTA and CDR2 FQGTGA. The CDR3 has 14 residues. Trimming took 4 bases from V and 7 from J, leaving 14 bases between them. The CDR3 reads CASSSGGVGQPQHF. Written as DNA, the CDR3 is TGTGCCAGCAGCTCGGGGGGTGTTGGACAGCCCCAGCATTTT.

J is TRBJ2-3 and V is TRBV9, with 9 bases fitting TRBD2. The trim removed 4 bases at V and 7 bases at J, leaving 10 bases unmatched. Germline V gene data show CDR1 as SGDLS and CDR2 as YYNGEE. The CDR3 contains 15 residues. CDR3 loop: CASSPRAGGVNTQYF. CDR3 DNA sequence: TGTGCCAGCAGCCCGCGAGCGGGAGGTGTAAATACGCAGTATTTT.

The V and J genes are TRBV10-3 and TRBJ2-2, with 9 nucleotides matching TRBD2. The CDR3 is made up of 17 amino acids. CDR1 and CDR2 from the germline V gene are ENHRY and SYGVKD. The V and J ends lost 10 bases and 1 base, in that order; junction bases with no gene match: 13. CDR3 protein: CATRAPISGRNTGELFF. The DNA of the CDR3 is TGTGCCACCCGGGCCCCCATTAGCGGGAGGAACACCGGGGAGCTGTTTTTT.

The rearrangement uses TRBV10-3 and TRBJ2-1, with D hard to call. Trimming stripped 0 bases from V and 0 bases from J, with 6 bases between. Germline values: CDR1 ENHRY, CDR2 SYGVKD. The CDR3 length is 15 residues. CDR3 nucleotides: TGTGCCATCAGTGAGTCGGGCTCCTCCTACAATGAGCAGTTCTTC. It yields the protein CAISESGSSYNEQFF.

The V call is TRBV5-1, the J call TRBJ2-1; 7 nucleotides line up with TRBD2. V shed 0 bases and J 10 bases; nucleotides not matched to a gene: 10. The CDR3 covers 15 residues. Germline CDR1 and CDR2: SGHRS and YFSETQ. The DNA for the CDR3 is TGCGCCAGCAGCTTGGAGCCTAGCGGCCTCGGGGAGCAGTTCTTC. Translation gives CASSLEPSGLGEQFF.

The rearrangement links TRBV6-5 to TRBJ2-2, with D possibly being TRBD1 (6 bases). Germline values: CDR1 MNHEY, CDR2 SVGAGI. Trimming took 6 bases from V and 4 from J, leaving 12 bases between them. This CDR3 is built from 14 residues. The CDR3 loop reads CASSHRALTGELFF. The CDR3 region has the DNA TGTGCCAGCAGCCACAGGGCCCTCACCGGGGAGCTGTTTTTT.

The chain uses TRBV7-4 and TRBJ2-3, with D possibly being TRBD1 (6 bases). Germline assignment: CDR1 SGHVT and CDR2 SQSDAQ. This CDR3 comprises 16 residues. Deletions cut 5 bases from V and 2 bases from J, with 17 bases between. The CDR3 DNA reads TGTGCCAGCAGCCGGACCGCCGCAGGGGTCACAGATACGCAGTATTTT. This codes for CASSRTAAGVTDTQYF.

CDR3 amino acids: CASSRTGSNQPQHF. Here the CDR3 DNA reads TGTGCCAGCAGCAGAACAGGGTCCAATCAGCCCCAGCATTTT. The chain combines TRBV9 with TRBJ1-5; D perhaps matches TRBD1 (6 bases). This CDR3 comprises 14 residues. V was trimmed by 4 bases and J by 3 bases, leaving 11 bases between them. Germline V gene data show CDR1 as SGDLS and CDR2 as YYNGEE.

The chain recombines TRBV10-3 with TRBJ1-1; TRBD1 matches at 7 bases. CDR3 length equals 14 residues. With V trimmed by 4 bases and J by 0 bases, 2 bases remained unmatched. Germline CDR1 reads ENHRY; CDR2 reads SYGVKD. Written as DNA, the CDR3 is TGTGCCATCAGTGGGACAGGATTGAACACTGAAGCTTTCTTT. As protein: CAISGTGLNTEAFF.

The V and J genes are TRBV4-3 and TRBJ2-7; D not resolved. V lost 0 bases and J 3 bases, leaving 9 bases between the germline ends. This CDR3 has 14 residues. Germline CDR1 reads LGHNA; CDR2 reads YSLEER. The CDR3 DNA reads TGCGCCAGCAGCCAAGAATATGTAGTCTACGAGCAGTACTTC. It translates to CASSQEYVVYEQYF.